The 20 T cell receptor beta chains given below trace back to one sample, sequenced in a study of OX40 agonist ivuxolimab in advanced cancers. Profiling relied on immunoSEQ multiplex PCR, and the TCRdb table lists in-frame clones only, not all of them. The sample has tens of thousands of clones; 90% to 95% are singletons. Here the sequenced sample was CD4+ or CD8+ T cells sorted from blood, taken in a trial of the OX40 agonist ivuxolimab. The receptor source for this set is an adult with an advanced solid tumor such as melanoma, head and neck, liver or kidney cancer.

This clone appeared once. The V call is TRBV7-9, the J call TRBJ2-7; possibly TRBD1 for D (5 bases). Germline loops: CDR1 SEHNR, CDR2 FQNEAQ (reference sequence). CDR3 length: 16 residues. V was cut by 1 base and J by 3 bases, with 16 bases left in between. The DNA of the CDR3 is TGTGCCAGCAGCTTAGGGTCAGGTGGGGCCTACTACGAGCAGTACTTC. It translates to CASSLGSGGAYYEQYF.

The rearrangement uses TRBV5-5 and TRBJ2-5; maybe TRBD2 (6 bases). The CDR3 spans 13 residues. Germline-derived CDR1 and CDR2 are SGHKS and YYEKEE (reference sequence). Trimming took 5 bases from V and 5 from J, leaving 13 bases between them. The CDR3 DNA reads as TGTGCCAGCAGGGAGGGTGTGCGGGAGACCCAGTACTTC. Translated, it gives CASREGVRETQYF. The variable domain in full, completed from reference TRBV5-5 and TRBJ2-5, reads DAGVTQSPTHLIKTRGQQVTLRCSPISGHKSVSWYQQVLGQGPQFIFQYYEKEERGRGNFPDRFSARQFPNYSSELNVNALLLGDSALYLCASREGVRETQYFGPGTRLLVL.

CDR3 protein: CASSTGGPSSYEQYF. Here the CDR3 DNA reads TGTGCCAGCAGCACGGGGGGACCTAGCTCCTACGAGCAGTACTTC. V usage is TRBV5-4 and J usage is TRBJ2-7; TRBD2 matches 7 bases. J gave up 0 bases and V 4 bases, and 7 bases lay outside the gene matches. Germline values: CDR1 SGHNT, CDR2 YYREEE (reference sequence). The CDR3 contains 15 residues.

The chain combines TRBV2 with TRBJ1-5; no definite D call. V lost 2 bases to trimming and J lost 5 bases, with 13 bases between them. The CDR3 runs 15 residues. Germline V CDR1 and CDR2: SNHLY, FYNNEI. Here the CDR3 DNA reads TGTGCCAGCAGTGAAAAGGTTTTGAGGGATCAGCCCCAGCATTTT. This gives the protein CASSEKVLRDQPQHF.

This chain joins TRBV19 and TRBJ1-2; D is possibly TRBD1 (6 bases). Trimming took off 7 bases at V and 2 bases at J, with 11 bases between the two ends. The CDR3 is made up of 13 amino acids. Germline V lookup: CDR1 LNHDA, CDR2 SQIVND (reference sequence). This CDR3 is CASKRTDNYGYTF. The CDR3 DNA is TGTGCCAGTAAACGGACAGACAACTATGGCTACACCTTC.

The chain is built from TRBV19 and TRBJ1-4; 9 nucleotides align to TRBD1. The CDR3 covers 16 residues. Germline V CDR1 and CDR2: LNHDA, SQIVND (reference sequence). Trimming cost V 4 bases and J 7 bases; bases outside gene matches: 10. The CDR3 reads CASSTGTGLIGEKLFF. The CDR3, as DNA: TGTGCCAGTAGTACCGGGACAGGGCTAATAGGTGAAAAACTGTTTTTT.

The J gene is TRBJ1-4, the V gene TRBV29-1, with D perhaps TRBD1 (5 bases). V gave up 6 bases and J gave up 0 bases, with 8 bases separating them. The CDR3 consists of 13 residues. The germline CDR1 and CDR2 sequences are SQVTM and ANQGSEA. CDR3 loop: CSVQGATNEKLFF. The DNA of the CDR3 is TGCAGCGTCCAGGGTGCAACTAATGAAAAACTGTTTTTT. Combining the CDR3 with reference TRBV29-1 and TRBJ1-4 gives the whole variable domain SAVISQKPSRDICQRGTSLTIQCQVDSQVTMMFWYRQQPGQSLTLIATANQGSEATYESGFVIDKFPISRPNLTFSTLTVSNMSPEDSSIYLCSVQGATNEKLFFGSGTQLSVL.

The chain employs TRBV5-6 and TRBJ1-1; a possible D gene is TRBD1 (5 bases). With 0 bases removed from V and 0 bases from J, the gap between germline ends came to 9 bases. The V gene's germline CDR1 is SGHDT and CDR2 YYEEEE. The CDR3 runs to 15 residues. CDR3 in amino acids: CASSLVGTLNTEAFF. In DNA, the CDR3 is TGTGCCAGCAGCTTGGTTGGGACTTTGAACACTGAAGCTTTCTTT.

This rearrangement joins TRBV6-5 to TRBJ2-3; the D gene could be TRBD1 or TRBD2 (5 bases each). CDR1 is MNHEY and CDR2 is SVGAGI in the germline V gene. V was shortened by 0 bases and J by 1 base, with 8 bases between the two germline ends. The CDR3 loop spans 15 amino acids. The CDR3 DNA reads as TGTGCCAGCAGTTACTCGAGGGGAGGCACAGATACGCAGTATTTT. This sequence encodes CASSYSRGGTDTQYF.

The rearrangement links TRBV18 to TRBJ1-3; D is ambiguous. Germline-derived CDR1 and CDR2 are KGHSH and LQKENI. V was cut by 2 bases and J by 0 bases, with 8 bases left in between. The CDR3 is 15 amino acids. This chain's CDR3 is CASSPISDSGNTIYF. The CDR3 nucleotides read TGTGCCAGCTCACCAATATCGGACTCTGGAAACACCATATATTTT.

This chain uses TRBV12-5 with TRBJ2-1; possible D gene TRBD2, 6 bases. V was cut by 9 bases and J by 7 bases, with 13 bases left in between. CDR1 and CDR2 from the germline V gene are LGHNT and FRNRAP. The CDR3 is made up of 12 amino acids. The CDR3 loop reads CASTGLRNEQFF. Here the CDR3 DNA reads TGTGCTAGCACGGGACTTCGTAATGAGCAGTTCTTC. Filled out from reference TRBV12-5 and TRBJ2-1, the complete variable domain reads DARVTQTPRHKVTEMGQEVTMRCQPILGHNTVFWYRQTMMQGLELLAYFRNRAPLDDSGMPKDRFSAEMPDATLATLKIQPSEPRDSAVYFCASTGLRNEQFFGPGTRLTVL.

The rearrangement joins TRBV6-5 to TRBJ1-6; 10 bases fit TRBD1. V was pared by 6 bases and J by 4 bases, with 3 bases of the junction left unmatched. Germline V gene lookup returns CDR1 MNHEY and CDR2 SVGAGI. This CDR3 contains 15 residues. The CDR3 sequence: CASRTGQGYNSPLHF. In DNA, the CDR3 is TGTGCCAGCAGAACGGGACAGGGGTATAATTCACCCCTCCACTTT.

CDR3 amino acids: CASSTGTNEETQYF. CDR3 bases: TGTGCCAGTAGTACCGGGACCAACGAGGAGACCCAGTACTTC. The V gene is TRBV19, the J gene TRBJ2-5; D tentatively fits TRBD1 or TRBD2 (5 bases each). This CDR3 is 14 amino acids long. Germline CDR1 LNHDA, CDR2 SQIVND (reference sequence). V was cut by 4 bases and J by 5 bases, with 14 bases left in between.

The CDR3: CASRTSGAYEQYF. CDR3 bases: TGTGCCAGCCGTACCTCAGGCGCCTACGAGCAGTACTTC. The chain carries TRBV27 and TRBJ2-7; D unclear. CDR3 length: 13 residues. Trimming pared 8 bases from V and 2 bases from J, leaving 13 bases between. Germline lookup yields CDR1 MNHEY and CDR2 SMNVEV (reference sequence).

This rearrangement joins TRBV9 to TRBJ2-7; 15 nucleotides match TRBD2. The CDR3 spans 16 residues. Germline V CDR1 and CDR2: SGDLS, YYNGEE. Losses at the gene ends were 4 bases for V and 4 bases for J; bases not matched to a gene: 6. The CDR3 region has the DNA TGTGCCAGCAGCACGGGACTAGCGGGGGGAGGGTACGAGCAGTACTTC. Protein product: CASSTGLAGGGYEQYF.

The chain uses TRBV4-1 and TRBJ2-7; possibly TRBD1 for D (5 bases). Trimming stripped 1 base from V and 2 bases from J, with 9 bases between. Germline CDR1 MGHRA, CDR2 YSYEKL. This CDR3 is built from 14 residues. CDR3 DNA: TGCGCCAGCAGCCAAGTAGGGGTAGCCTACGAGCAGTACTTC. It codes for CASSQVGVAYEQYF.

The CDR3 region has the DNA TGCGCCAGCAGCCAAGAACCGGGGGGCCTGGCCTACGAGCAGTACTTC. It encodes CASSQEPGGLAYEQYF. The chain couples TRBV4-3 to TRBJ2-7; perhaps TRBD2 as D (7 bases). Trimming took off 0 bases at V and 2 bases at J, with 14 bases between the two ends. CDR1 and CDR2 (germline): LGHNA, YSLEER. The CDR3 has 16 amino acids.

The rearrangement joins TRBV6-5 to TRBJ1-2; maybe TRBD1 (5 bases). There are 14 residues in the CDR3. The V end was cut by 9 bases, the J end by 8 bases, with 22 bases between. The germline gives CDR1 MNHEY, CDR2 SVGAGI. Written as DNA, the CDR3 is TGTGCCAGTTCCCAGACTCGGGACTATTCGGGCTACACCTTC. Encoded protein: CASSQTRDYSGYTF.

This clone was recorded once. The gene calls are TRBV7-2 and TRBJ1-2; a weak D match, TRBD1 (5 bases). CDR1 and CDR2 from the germline V gene are SGHTA and FQGNSA. The CDR3 loop spans 12 amino acids. V shed 5 bases and J shed 6 bases, with 10 bases lying between them. The CDR3: CASSLEGHGYTF. In DNA form, the CDR3 reads TGTGCCAGCAGCCTAGAGGGGCATGGCTACACCTTC.

This rearrangement joins TRBV6-5 to TRBJ1-2, with TRBD1 as a possible D gene (6 bases). Germline CDR1 MNHEY, CDR2 SVGAGI. Trimming left V 0 bases short and J 1 base short, with 9 bases between. CDR3 length: 15 residues. The CDR3 loop reads CASSYSRTDNYGYTF. In DNA form, the CDR3 reads TGTGCCAGCAGTTACTCAAGGACAGATAACTATGGCTACACCTTC.